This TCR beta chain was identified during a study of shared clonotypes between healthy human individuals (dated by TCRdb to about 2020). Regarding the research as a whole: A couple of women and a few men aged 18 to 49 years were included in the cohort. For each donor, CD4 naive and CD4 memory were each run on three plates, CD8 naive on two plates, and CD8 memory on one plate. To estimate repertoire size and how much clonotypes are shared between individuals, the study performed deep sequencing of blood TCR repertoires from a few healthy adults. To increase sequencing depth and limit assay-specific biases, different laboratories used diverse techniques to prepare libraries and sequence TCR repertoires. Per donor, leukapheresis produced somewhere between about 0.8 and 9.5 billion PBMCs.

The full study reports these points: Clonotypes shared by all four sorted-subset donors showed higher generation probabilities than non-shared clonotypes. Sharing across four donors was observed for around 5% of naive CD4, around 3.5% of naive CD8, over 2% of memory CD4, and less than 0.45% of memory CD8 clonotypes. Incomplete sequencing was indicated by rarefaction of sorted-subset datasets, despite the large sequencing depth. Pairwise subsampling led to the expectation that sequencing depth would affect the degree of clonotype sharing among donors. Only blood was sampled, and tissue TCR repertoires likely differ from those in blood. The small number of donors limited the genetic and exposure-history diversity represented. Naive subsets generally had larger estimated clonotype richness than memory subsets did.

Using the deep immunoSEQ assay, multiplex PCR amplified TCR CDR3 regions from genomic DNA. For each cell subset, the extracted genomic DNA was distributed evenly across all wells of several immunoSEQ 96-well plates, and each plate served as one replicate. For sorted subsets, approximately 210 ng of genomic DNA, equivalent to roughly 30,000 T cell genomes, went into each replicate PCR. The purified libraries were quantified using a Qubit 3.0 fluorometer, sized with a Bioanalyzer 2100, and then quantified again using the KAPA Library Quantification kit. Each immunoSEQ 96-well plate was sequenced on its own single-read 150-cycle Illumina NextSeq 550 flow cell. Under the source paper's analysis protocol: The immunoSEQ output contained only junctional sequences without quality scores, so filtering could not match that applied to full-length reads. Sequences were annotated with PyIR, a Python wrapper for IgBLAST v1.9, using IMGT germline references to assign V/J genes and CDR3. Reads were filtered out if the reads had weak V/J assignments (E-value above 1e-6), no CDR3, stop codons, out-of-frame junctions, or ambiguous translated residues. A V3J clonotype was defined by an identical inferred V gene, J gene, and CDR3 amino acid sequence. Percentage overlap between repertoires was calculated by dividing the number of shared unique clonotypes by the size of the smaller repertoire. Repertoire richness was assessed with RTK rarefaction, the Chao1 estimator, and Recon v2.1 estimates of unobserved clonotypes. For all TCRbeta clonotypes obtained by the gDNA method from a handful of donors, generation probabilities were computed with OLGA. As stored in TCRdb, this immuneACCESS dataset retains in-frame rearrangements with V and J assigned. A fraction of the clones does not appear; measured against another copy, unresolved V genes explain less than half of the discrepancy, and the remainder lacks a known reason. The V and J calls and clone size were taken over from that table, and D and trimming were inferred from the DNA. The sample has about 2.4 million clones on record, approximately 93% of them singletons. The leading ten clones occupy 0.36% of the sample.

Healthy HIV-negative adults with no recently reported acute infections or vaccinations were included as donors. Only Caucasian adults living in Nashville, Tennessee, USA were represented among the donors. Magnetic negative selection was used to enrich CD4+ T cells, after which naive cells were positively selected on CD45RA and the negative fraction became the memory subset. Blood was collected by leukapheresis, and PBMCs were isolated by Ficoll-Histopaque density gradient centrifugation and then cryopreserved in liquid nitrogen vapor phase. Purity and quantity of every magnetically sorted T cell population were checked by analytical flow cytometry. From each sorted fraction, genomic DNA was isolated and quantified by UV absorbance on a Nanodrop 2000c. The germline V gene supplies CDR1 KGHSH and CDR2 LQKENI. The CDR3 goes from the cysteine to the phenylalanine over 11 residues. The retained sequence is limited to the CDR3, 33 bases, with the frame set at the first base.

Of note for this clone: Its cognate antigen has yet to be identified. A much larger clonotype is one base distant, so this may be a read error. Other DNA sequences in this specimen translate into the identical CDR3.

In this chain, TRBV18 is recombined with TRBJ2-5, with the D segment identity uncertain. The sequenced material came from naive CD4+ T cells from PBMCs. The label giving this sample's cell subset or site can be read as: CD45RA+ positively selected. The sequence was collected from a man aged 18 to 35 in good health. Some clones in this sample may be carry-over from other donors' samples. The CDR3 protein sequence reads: CASSPQETQYF. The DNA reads TGTGCCAGCTCTCCACAAGAGACCCAGTACTTC.